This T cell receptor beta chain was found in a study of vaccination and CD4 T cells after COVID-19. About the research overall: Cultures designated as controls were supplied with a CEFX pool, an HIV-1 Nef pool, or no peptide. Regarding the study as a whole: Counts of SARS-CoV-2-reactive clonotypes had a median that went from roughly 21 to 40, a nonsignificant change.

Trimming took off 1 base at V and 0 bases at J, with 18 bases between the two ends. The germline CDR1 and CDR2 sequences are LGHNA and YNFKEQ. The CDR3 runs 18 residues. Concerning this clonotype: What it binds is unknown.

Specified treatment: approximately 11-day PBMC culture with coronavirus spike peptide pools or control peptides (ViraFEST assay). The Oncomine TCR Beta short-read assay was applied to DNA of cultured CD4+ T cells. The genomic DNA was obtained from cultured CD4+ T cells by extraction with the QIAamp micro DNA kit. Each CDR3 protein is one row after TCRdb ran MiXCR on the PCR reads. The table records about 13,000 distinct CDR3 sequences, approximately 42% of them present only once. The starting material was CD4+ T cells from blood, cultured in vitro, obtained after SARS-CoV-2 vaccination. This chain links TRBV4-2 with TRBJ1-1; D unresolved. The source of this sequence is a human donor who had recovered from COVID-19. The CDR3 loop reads CASSQGRVRLSVNTEAFF. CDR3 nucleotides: TGTGCCAGCAGCCAAGGTAGGGTCCGGTTATCGGTGAACACTGAAGCTTTCTTT.